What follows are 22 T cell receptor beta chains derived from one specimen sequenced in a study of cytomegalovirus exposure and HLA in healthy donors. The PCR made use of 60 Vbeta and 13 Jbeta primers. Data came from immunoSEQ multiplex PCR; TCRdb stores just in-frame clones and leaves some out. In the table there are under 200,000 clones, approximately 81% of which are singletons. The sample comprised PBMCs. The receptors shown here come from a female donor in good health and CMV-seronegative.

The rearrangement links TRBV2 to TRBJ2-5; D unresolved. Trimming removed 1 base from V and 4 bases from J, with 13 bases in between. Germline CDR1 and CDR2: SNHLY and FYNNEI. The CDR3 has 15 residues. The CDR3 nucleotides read TGTGCCAGCAGTGAAGGCAGGCTGCATGTAGAGACCCAGTACTTC. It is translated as CASSEGRLHVETQYF.

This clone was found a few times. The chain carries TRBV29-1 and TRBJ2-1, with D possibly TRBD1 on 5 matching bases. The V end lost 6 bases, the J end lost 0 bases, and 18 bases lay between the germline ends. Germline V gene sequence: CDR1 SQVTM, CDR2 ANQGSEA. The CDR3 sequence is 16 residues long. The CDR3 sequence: CSVRIRQQSSYNEQFF. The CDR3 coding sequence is TGCAGCGTCCGGATCAGACAGCAGAGCTCCTACAATGAGCAGTTCTTC.

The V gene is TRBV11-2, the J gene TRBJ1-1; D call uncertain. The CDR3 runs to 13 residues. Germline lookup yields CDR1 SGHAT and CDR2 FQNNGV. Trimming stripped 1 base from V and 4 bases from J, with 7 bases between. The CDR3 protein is CASSLVRGTEAFF. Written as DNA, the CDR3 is TGTGCCAGCAGCTTAGTCCGGGGCACTGAAGCTTTCTTT.

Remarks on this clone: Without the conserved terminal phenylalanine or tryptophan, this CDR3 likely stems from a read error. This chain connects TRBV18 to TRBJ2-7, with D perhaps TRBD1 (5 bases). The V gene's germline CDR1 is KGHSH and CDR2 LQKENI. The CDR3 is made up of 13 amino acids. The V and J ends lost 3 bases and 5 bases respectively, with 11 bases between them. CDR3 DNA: TGTGCCAGCTCACCCAGGGTTAGCCACGAGCAGTACCTC. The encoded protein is CASSPRVSHEQYL.

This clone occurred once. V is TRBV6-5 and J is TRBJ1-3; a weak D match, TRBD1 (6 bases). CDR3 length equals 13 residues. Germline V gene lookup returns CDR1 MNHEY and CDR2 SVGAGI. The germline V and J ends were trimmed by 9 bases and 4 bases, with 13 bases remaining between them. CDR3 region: CASTGNFGNTIYF. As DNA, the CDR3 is TGTGCCAGTACAGGGAACTTCGGAAACACCATATATTTT.

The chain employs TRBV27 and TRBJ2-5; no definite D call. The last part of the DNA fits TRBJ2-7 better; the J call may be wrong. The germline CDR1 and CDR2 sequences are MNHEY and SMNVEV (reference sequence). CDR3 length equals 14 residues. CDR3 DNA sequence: TGTGCCAGCAGTCTCACTGCTGACTCCTACGAGCAGTACTTC. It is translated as CASSLTADSYEQYF.

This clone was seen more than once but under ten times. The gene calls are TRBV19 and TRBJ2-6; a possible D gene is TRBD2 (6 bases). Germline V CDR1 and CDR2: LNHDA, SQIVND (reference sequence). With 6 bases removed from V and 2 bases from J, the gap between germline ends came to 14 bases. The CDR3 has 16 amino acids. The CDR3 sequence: CASSSGVPPGANVLTF. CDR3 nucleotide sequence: TGTGCCAGTAGCTCGGGAGTACCCCCTGGGGCCAACGTCCTGACTTTC.

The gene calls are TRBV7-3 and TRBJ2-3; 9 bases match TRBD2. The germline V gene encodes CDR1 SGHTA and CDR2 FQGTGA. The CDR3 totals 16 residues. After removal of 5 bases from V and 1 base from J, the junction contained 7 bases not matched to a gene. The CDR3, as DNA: TGTGCCAGCAGCCCCGTTAGCGGGGGAGGCACAGATACGCAGTATTTT. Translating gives CASSPVSGGGTDTQYF. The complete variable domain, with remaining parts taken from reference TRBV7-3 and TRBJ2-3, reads GAGVSQTPSNKVTEKGKYVELRCDPISGHTALYWYRQSLGQGPEFLIYFQGTGAADDSGLPNDRFFAVRPEGSVSTLKIQRTERGDSAVYLCASSPVSGGGTDTQYFGPGTRLTVL.

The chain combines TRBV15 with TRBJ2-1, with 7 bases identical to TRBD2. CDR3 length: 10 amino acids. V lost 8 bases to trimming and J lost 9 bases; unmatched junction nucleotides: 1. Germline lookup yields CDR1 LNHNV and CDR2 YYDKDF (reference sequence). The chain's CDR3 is CATGGGEQFF. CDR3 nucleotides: TGTGCCACCGGGGGGGGTGAGCAGTTCTTC.

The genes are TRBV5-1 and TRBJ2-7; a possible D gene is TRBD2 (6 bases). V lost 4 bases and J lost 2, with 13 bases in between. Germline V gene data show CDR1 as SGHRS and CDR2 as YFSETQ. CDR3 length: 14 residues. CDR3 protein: CASSDGRLAYEQYF. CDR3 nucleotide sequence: TGCGCCAGCAGCGACGGTAGACTAGCCTACGAGCAGTACTTC.

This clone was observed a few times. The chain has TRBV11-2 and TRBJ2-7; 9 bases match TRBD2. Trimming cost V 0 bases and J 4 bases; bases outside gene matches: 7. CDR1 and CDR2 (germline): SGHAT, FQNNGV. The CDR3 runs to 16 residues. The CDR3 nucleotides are TGTGCCAGCAGCTTAGAGGGGGCTAGCGGGATTTACGAGCAGTACTTC. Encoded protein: CASSLEGASGIYEQYF.

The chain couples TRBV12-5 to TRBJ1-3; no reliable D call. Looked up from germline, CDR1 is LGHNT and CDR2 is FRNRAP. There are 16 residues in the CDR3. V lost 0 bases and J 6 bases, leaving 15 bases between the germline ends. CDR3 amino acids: CASGLVGRTLENTIYF. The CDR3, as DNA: TGTGCTAGTGGTTTGGTAGGGAGGACTCTGGAAAACACCATATATTTT.

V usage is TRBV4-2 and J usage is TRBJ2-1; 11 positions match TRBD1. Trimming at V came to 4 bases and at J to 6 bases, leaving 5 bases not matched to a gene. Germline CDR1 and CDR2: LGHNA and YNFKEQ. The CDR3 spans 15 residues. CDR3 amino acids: CASSPGTGGVNEQFF. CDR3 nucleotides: TGTGCCAGCAGCCCGGGGACAGGGGGAGTCAATGAGCAGTTCTTC.

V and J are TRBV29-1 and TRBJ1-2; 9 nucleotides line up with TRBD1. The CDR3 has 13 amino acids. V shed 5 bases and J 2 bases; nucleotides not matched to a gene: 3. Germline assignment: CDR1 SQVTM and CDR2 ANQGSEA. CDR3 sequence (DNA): TGCAGCGTTTCTGGGACAGGGAACTATGGCTACACCTTC. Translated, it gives CSVSGTGNYGYTF.

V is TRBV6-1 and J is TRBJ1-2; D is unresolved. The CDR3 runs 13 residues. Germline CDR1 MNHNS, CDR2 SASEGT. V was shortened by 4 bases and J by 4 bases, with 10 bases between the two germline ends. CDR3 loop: CASSAKGSYGYTF. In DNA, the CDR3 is TGTGCCAGCAGTGCCAAAGGGAGCTATGGCTACACCTTC.

In nucleotides, the CDR3 is TGTGCCACCACCCGGACAGGGGAGTTCGGGGAGCTGTTTTTT. Protein: CATTRTGEFGELFF. The chain couples TRBV19 to TRBJ2-2; 9 bases match TRBD1. Unmatched junction bases numbered 10, after V lost 10 bases and J lost 7 bases. Germline CDR1 is LNHDA and CDR2 is SQIVND (reference sequence). This CDR3 is 14 amino acids long.

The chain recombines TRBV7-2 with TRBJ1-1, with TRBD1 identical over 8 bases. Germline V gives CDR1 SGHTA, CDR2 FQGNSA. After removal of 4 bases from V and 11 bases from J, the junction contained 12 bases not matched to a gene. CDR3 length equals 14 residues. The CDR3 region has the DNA TGTGCCAGCAGCTCCGGGGGATCAGGGGGCCGGGCTTTCTTT. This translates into CASSSGGSGGRAFF.

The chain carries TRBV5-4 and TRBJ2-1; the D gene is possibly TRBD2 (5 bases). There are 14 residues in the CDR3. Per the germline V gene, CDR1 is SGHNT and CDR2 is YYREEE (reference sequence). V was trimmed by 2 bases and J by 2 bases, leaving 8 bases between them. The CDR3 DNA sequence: TGTGCCAGCAGCTTATCCGGGACCTACAATGAGCAGTTCTTC. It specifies CASSLSGTYNEQFF.

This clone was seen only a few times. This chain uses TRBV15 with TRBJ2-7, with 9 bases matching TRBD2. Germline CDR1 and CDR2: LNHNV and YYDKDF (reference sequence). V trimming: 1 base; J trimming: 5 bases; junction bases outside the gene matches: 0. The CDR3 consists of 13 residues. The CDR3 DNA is TGTGCCACCAGCAGAGGACTAGCGGACGAGCAGTACTTC. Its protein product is CATSRGLADEQYF.

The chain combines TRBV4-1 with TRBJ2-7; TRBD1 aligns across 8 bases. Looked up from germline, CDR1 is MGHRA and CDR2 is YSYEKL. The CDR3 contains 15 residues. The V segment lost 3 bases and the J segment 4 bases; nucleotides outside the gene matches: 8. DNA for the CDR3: TGCGCCAGCAGCCAGCGCGGACAGGGTGGGTACGAGCAGTACTTC. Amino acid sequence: CASSQRGQGGYEQYF.

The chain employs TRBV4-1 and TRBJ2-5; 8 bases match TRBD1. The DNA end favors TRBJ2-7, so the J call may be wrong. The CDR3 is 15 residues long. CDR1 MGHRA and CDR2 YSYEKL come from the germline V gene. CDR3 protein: CASSQGTGKTYEQYF. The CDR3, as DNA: TGCGCCAGCAGCCAAGGGACAGGGAAAACTTACGAGCAGTACTTC.

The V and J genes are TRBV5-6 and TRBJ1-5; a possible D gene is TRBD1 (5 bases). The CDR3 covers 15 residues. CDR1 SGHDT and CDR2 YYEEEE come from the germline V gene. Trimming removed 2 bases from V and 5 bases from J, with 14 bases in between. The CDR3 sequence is CASSFRRGSDQPQHF. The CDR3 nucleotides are TGTGCCAGCAGCTTTAGGCGGGGCAGCGATCAGCCCCAGCATTTT.